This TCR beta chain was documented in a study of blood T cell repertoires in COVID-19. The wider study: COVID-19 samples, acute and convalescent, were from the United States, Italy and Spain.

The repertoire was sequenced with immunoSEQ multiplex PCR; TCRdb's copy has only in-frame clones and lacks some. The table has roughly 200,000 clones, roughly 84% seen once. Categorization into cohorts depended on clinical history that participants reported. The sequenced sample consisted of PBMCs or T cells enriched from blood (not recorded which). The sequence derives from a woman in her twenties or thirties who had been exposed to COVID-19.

DNA for the CDR3: TGTGCCAGCAGCTTCCCCTCCAACAGTTTATCAGATACGCAGTATTTT. It is translated as CASSFPSNSLSDTQYF. The chain links TRBV7-2 to TRBJ2-3; D gene unclear. Germline assignment: CDR1 SGHTA and CDR2 FQGNSA. Trimming removed 3 bases at V and 4 bases at J, with 17 bases between. The CDR3 has 16 amino acids.